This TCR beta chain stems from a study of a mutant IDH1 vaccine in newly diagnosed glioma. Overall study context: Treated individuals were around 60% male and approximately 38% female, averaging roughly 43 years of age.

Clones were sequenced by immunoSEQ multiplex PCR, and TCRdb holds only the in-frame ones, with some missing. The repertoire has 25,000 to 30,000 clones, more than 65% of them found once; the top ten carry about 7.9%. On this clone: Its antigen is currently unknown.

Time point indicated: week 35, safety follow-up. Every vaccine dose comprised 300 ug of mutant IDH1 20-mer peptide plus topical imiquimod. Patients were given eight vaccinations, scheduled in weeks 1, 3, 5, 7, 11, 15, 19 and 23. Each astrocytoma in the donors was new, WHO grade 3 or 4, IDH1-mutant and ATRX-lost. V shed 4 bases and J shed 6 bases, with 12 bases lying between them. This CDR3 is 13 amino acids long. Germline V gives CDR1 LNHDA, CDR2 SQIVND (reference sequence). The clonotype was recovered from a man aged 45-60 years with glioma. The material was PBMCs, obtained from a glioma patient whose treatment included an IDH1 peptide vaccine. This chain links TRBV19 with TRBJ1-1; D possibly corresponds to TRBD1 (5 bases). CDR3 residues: CASSNQGWPEAFF. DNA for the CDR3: TGTGCCAGTAGTAATCAGGGTTGGCCTGAAGCTTTCTTT.